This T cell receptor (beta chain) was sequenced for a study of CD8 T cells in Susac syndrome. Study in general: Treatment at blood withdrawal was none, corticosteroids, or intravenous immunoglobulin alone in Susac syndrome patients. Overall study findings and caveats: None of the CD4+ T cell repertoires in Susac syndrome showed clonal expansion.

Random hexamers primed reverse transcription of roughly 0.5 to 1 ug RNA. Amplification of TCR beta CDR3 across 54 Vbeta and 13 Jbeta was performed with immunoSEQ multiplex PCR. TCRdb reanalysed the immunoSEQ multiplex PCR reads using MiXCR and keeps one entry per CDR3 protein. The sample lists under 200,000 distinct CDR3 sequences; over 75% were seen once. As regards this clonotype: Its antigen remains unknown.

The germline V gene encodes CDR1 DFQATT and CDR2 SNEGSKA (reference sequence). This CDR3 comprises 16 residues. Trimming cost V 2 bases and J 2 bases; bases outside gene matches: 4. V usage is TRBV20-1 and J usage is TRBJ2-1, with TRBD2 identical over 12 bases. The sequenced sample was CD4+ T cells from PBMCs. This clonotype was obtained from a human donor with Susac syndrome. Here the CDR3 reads CSARPTSGGAYNEQFF. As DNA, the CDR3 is TGCAGTGCTAGACCGACTAGCGGGGGAGCCTACAATGAGCAGTTCTTC.